A single TCR beta chain is shown here with its context. In its sample, this clone was seen once. Its specific antigen is unknown. Per-nucleotide qualities are absent, and no much larger clonotype sits a single base away. Sequences MDHEN (CDR1) and SYDVKM (CDR2) are obtained from the germline V gene. The V end loses 6 bases and the J end loses 0 bases, and a stretch of 8 bases separates them. Including cysteine and phenylalanine, the CDR3 has 13 amino acids. The sequence is cut down to CDR3 DNA, 39 bases in frame from base 1. This sample is part of a study of blood T cell repertoires in COVID-19 (TCRdb year 2020). Broadly, across the study: Samples covering the acute and convalescent phases of COVID-19 were provided by collaborators in the United States, Italy and Spain. The prospective study material was composed of cDNA or gDNA derived from T cells, B-cell-depleted T cells, or PBMCs. The dataset comprised deeply sampled blood TCRbeta repertoires from subjects exposed to, actively infected with, or recovered from COVID-19. The repertoires were made available in a free public database intended to serve as a resource for research on the immune response to SARS-CoV-2. The samples were drawn from the first 160 participants of the ongoing ImmuneRACE study and from more than 1,000 subjects provided by 6 global collaborators. A de-identified subject ID, COVID-19 status, age in years and sex were almost always included in the sample metadata. Where available, HLA class I and class II types were taken from metadata supplied by the sample provider and were not determined by assay-based typing. Study-wide conclusions, independent of this receptor: Clinical and demographic metadata were provided uncurated, with the amount varying by source and participant.

TCRbeta CDR3 regions were amplified from genomic DNA by means of the immunoSEQ Assay, a bias-controlled multiplex PCR. Per the original workflow: The number of nucleated cells in each sample was estimated by amplification of reference gene primers within the assay. To quantify the absolute abundance of each unique TCRbeta CDR3 rearrangement, sequence reads were collapsed and filtered. For each sample, productive Simpson clonality was calculated as the square root of Simpson's diversity index across productive rearrangements. TCRdb obtained this table from immuneACCESS and retained in-frame rearrangements with V and J assigned. These tables miss some clones; where compared with another copy, unresolved V genes account for less than half of the shortfall, and the remainder is unexplained. The V and J calls and clone size were taken over from that table, and D and trimming were inferred from the DNA. For this sample the table gives about 300,000 clones, of which approximately 86% were detected only once. Together, the top ten hold 1.3% of the sample.

The collaborating institutions used their own protocols to collect whole blood in K2EDTA tubes. For TCRbeta analysis, collaborator samples were shipped as frozen whole blood, as isolated PBMCs, or as DNA extracted from either sample type. The chain employs TRBV28 and TRBJ1-1; the D gene is perhaps TRBD1, on 5 matching bases. The receptor comes from a man aged 65 to 79 with acute or convalescent COVID-19. Sequencing was carried out using peripheral blood. The encoded CDR3 is CASRGAMNTEAFF. The bases are TGTGCCAGCAGAGGGGCAATGAACACTGAAGCTTTCTTT.